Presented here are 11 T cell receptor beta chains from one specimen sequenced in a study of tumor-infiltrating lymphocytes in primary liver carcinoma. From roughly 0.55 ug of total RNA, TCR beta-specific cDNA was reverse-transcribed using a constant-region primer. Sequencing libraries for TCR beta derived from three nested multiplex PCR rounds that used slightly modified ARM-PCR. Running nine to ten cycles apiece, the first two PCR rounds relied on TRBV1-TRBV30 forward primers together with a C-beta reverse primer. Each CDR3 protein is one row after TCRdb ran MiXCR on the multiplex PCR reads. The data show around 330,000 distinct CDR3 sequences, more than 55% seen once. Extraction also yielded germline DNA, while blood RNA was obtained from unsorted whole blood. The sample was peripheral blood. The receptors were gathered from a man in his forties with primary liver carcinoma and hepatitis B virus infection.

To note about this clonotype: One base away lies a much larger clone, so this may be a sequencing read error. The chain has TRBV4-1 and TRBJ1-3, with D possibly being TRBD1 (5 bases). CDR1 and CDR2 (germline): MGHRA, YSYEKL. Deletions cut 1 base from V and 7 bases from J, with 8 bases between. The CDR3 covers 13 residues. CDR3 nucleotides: TGCGCCAGCAGCCAAGTGGGGGGGAACACCATATATTTT. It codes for CASSQVGGNTIYF.

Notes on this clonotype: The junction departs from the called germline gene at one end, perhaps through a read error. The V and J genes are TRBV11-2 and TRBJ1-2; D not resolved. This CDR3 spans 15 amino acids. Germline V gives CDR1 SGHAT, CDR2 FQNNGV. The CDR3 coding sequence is TGTGCCAGTAGCTCCCCCAGTAGCGGAGGCTATGGCTACACCTTC. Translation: CASSSPSSGGYGYTF.

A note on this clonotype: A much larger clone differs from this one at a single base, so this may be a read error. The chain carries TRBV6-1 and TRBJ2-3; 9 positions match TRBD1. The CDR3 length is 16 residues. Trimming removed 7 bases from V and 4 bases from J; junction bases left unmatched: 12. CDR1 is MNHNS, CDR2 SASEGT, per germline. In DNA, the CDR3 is TGTGCCAGCATTACCGGGACAGGGATTGGGCCAGATACGCAGTATTTT. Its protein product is CASITGTGIGPDTQYF.

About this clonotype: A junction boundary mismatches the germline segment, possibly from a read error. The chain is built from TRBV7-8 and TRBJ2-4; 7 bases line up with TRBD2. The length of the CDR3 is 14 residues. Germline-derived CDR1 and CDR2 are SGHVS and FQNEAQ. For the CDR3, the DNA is TGTGCCAGCATCTTAGTCGCGGGAGATACCATTCAGTACTTC. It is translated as CASILVAGDTIQYF. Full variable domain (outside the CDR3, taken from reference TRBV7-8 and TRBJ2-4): GAGVSQSPRYKVAKRGQDVALRCDPISGHVSLFWYQQALGQGPEFLTYFQNEAQLDKSGLPSDRFFAERPEGSVSTLKIQRTQQEDSAVYLCASILVAGDTIQYFGAGTRLSVL.

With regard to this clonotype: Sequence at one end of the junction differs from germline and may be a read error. The CDR3 here is CSIKLGQTNEKPFF. The DNA of the CDR3 is TGCAGCATTAAATTGGGACAGACTAATGAAAAACCGTTTTTT. The V call is TRBV29-1, the J call TRBJ1-4, with 7 bases matching TRBD1. The length of the CDR3 is 14 residues. CDR1 is SQVTM and CDR2 is ANQGSEA in the germline V gene. Drawing the rest from reference TRBV29-1 and TRBJ1-4, the complete variable domain is SAVISQKPSRDICQRGTSLTIQCQVDSQVTMMFWYRQQPGQSLTLIATANQGSEATYESGFVIDKFPISRPNLTFSTLTVSNMSPEDSSIYLCSIKLGQTNEKPFFGSGTQLSVL.

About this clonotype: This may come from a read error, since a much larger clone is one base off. The CDR3 is CVSSLGGGTYGYTF. The CDR3 bases are TGTGTCAGCAGCCTAGGGGGGGGAACCTATGGCTACACCTTC. J is TRBJ1-2 and V is TRBV7-9; D might be TRBD1 (6 bases). Germline V gives CDR1 SEHNR, CDR2 FQNEAQ (reference sequence). The CDR3 contains 14 residues.

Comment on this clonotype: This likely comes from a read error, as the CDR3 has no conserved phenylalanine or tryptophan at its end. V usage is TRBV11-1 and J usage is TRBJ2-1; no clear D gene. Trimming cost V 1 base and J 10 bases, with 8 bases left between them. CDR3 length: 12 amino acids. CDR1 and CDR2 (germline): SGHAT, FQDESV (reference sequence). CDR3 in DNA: TGTGCCAGCAGCTTAGACAGCAACGAGCAGTTCCTC. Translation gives CASSLDSNEQFL.

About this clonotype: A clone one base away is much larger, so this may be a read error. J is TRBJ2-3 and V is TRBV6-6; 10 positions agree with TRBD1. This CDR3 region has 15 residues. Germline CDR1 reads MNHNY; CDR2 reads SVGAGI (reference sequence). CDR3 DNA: TGTGCCAGCATTAACCGGGACAGGGGCACAGATACGGAGTATTTT. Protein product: CASINRDRGTDTEYF.

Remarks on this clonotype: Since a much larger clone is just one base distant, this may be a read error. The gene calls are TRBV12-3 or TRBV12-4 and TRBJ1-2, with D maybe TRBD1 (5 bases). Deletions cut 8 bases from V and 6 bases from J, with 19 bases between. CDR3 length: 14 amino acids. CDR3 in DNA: TGTGCCAGCGCCCTATCTGCAGGGTACAATGGCTACACCTTC. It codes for CASALSAGYNGYTF.

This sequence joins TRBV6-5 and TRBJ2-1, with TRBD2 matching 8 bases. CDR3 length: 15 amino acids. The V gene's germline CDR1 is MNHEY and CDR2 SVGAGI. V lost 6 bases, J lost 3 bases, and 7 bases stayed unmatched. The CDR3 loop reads CASSPSGSGYNEQFF. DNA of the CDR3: TGTGCCAGCAGCCCAAGCGGGAGTGGCTACAATGAGCAGTTCTTC.

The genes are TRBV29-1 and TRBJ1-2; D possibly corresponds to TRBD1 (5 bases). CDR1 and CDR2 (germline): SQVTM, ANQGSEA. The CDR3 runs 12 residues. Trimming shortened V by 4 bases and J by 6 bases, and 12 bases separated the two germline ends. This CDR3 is CSVVQGWNGYTF. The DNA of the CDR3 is TGCAGCGTTGTCCAGGGATGGAATGGCTACACCTTC.